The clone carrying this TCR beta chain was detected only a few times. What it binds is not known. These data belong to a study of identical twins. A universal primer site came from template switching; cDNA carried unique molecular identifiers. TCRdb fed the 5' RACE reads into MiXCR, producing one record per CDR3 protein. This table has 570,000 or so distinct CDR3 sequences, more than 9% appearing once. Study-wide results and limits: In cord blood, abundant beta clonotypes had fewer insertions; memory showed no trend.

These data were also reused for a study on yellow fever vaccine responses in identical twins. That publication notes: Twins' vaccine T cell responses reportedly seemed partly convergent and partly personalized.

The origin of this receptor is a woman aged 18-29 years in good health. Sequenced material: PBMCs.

CDR3 in amino acids: CASSYGHRGDSPLHF. In DNA, the CDR3 is TGTGCCAGCAGTTACGGCCACAGGGGAGATTCACCCCTCCACTTT. The V gene is TRBV6-5, the J gene TRBJ1-6, with 7 nucleotides matching TRBD1. V gave up 2 bases and J gave up 8 bases; unmatched junction bases: 6. Per germline, CDR1 MNHEY and CDR2 SVGAGI. This CDR3 has 15 residues.